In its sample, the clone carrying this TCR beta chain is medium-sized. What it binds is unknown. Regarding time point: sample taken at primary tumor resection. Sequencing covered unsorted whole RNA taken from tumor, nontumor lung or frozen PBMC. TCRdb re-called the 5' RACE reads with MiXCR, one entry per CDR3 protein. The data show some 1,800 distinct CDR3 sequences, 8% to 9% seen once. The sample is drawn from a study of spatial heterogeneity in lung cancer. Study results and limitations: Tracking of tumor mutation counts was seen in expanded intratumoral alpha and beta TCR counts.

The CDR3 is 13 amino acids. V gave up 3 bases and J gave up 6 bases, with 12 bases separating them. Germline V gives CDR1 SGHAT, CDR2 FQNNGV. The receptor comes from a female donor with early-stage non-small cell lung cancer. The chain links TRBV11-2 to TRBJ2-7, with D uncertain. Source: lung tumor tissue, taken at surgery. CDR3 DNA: TGTGCCAGCAGCTTCGTGTTGACGGGCGAGCAGTACTTC. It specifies CASSFVLTGEQYF. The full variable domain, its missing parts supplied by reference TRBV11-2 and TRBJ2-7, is EAGVAQSPRYKIIEKRQSVAFWCNPISGHATLYWYQQILGQGPKLLIQFQNNGVVDDSQLPKDRFSAERLKGVDSTLKIQPAKLEDSAVYLCASSFVLTGEQYFGPGTRLTVT.